Listed below are T cell receptor beta chains from one sample, sequenced in a study of blood T cell repertoires in COVID-19. Clones were read by immunoSEQ multiplex PCR, and TCRdb kept only the in-frame ones, dropping some. The sample has some 320,000 clones; roughly 85% are singletons. Specimen: PBMCs or T cells enriched from blood (not recorded which). The receptors here all came from a woman aged 30 to 39 who had been exposed to COVID-19. Each CDR3 is given with its conserved first and last residue. Each record gives: D gene, J gene, V gene, clone size, CDR3 DNA, CDR3 protein. D genes are given only for firm matches. Size is stated for part of the rows, as once, few or many counts, or as a class when the clone is expanded.

d_gene: TRBD1; j_gene: TRBJ1-3; v_gene: TRBV28; abundance: -; CDR3nt: TGTGCCAGCAGTTTAGACAGGGGGGCCTACTCTGGAAACACCATATATTTT; CDR3aa: CASSLDRGAYSGNTIYF
d_gene: TRBD2; j_gene: TRBJ2-5; v_gene: TRBV29-1; abundance: -; CDR3nt: TGCAGCGTCGGGACTAGCGGGAGGATCCAAGAGACCCAGTACTTC; CDR3aa: CSVGTSGRIQETQYF
d_gene: TRBD1; j_gene: TRBJ1-1; v_gene: TRBV12-3/TRBV12-4; abundance: few; CDR3nt: TGTGCCAGCAGTTGGACAGGGAGCGCTGAAGCTTTCTTT; CDR3aa: CASSWTGSAEAFF
d_gene: TRBD1; j_gene: TRBJ1-3; v_gene: TRBV6-5; abundance: -; CDR3nt: TGTGCCAGCGACAGGGCTAGCTCTGGAAACACCATATATTTT; CDR3aa: CASDRASSGNTIYF
d_gene: -; j_gene: TRBJ1-6; v_gene: TRBV4-1; abundance: -; CDR3nt: TGCGCCAGCAGGCCGGGTTCCGGTAATTCACCCCTCCACTTT; CDR3aa: CASRPGSGNSPLHF
d_gene: TRBD1; j_gene: TRBJ1-4; v_gene: TRBV7-8; abundance: -; CDR3nt: TGTGCCAGCAGCTTAGAAGGGACAGGGGGATTGGGTGAAAAACTGTTTTTT; CDR3aa: CASSLEGTGGLGEKLFF
d_gene: -; j_gene: TRBJ2-7; v_gene: TRBV21-1; abundance: -; CDR3nt: TGTGCCAGCAGCAAAGGAAAGCGGTCGATCGTATACGAGCAGTACTTC; CDR3aa: CASSKGKRSIVYEQYF
d_gene: -; j_gene: TRBJ2-2; v_gene: TRBV18; abundance: -; CDR3nt: TGTGCCAGCTCAGACAGCGCGAACACCGGGGAGCTGTTTTTT; CDR3aa: CASSDSANTGELFF
d_gene: -; j_gene: TRBJ1-6; v_gene: TRBV5-4; abundance: -; CDR3nt: TGTGCCAGCAGCTTGGTAGGGAGTTTGGCACCCCTCCACTTT; CDR3aa: CASSLVGSLAPLHF
d_gene: TRBD2; j_gene: TRBJ2-1; v_gene: TRBV7-7; abundance: -; CDR3nt: TGTGCTAGCAGCTTAGGGCTAGCGGGGGGCGCAAACCACAATGAGCAGTTCTTC; CDR3aa: CASSLGLAGGANHNEQFF
d_gene: -; j_gene: TRBJ1-4; v_gene: TRBV30; abundance: -; CDR3nt: TGTGCCTGGGGGGGCGGGTATAATGAAAAACTGTTTTTT; CDR3aa: CAWGGGYNEKLFF
d_gene: TRBD1; j_gene: TRBJ1-4; v_gene: TRBV7-9; abundance: -; CDR3nt: TGTGCCAGCAGCTTAGGGACAGGGGTTGAAAAACTGTTTTTT; CDR3aa: CASSLGTGVEKLFF
d_gene: -; j_gene: TRBJ2-5; v_gene: TRBV7-3; abundance: -; CDR3nt: TGTGCCAGCAGCTTAGGGGCTGAAGTTGGGACCCAGTACTTC; CDR3aa: CASSLGAEVGTQYF
d_gene: TRBD1; j_gene: TRBJ2-7; v_gene: TRBV30; abundance: -; CDR3nt: TGTGCCTGGAGTCCAAAAGGGTTACAGGGGGACAACGAGCAGTACTTC; CDR3aa: CAWSPKGLQGDNEQYF
d_gene: -; j_gene: TRBJ2-1; v_gene: TRBV10-3; abundance: -; CDR3nt: TGTGCCATCAGTGAGCCGACTATCGATGAGCAGTTCTTC; CDR3aa: CAISEPTIDEQFF
d_gene: -; j_gene: TRBJ2-7; v_gene: TRBV21-1; abundance: -; CDR3nt: TGTGCCTGCACCCGGACTGGGCCTTCCTACGAGCAGTACTTC; CDR3aa: CACTRTGPSYEQYF
d_gene: -; j_gene: TRBJ1-4; v_gene: TRBV4-2; abundance: -; CDR3nt: TGTGCCAGCAGCCGGGGAGCAACTAATGAAAAACTGTTTTTT; CDR3aa: CASSRGATNEKLFF
d_gene: TRBD1; j_gene: TRBJ1-2; v_gene: TRBV10-3; abundance: -; CDR3nt: TGTGCCACCCCCCCCTGGACAGGGGCGAACGGCTACACCTTC; CDR3aa: CATPPWTGANGYTF
d_gene: TRBD2; j_gene: TRBJ2-7; v_gene: TRBV3-1/TRBV3-2; abundance: -; CDR3nt: TGTGCCAGCAGCCAAGATTTAGCTAGCGGATCCTACGAGCAGTACTTC; CDR3aa: CASSQDLASGSYEQYF
d_gene: TRBD1; j_gene: TRBJ1-3; v_gene: TRBV10-3; abundance: -; CDR3nt: TGTGCCATCAGTGCTGTACCCGTTGGACAGGGAAGAGGAAACACCATATATTTT; CDR3aa: CAISAVPVGQGRGNTIYF
d_gene: TRBD1; j_gene: TRBJ1-5; v_gene: TRBV7-9; abundance: once; CDR3nt: TGTGCCAGCAGCGCGACAGGGACAGGAAATCAGCCCCAGCATTTT; CDR3aa: CASSATGTGNQPQHF
d_gene: TRBD2; j_gene: TRBJ2-3; v_gene: TRBV6-5; abundance: -; CDR3nt: TGTGCCAGCAAGATAGCGGGGGGCACAGATACGCAGTATTTT; CDR3aa: CASKIAGGTDTQYF
d_gene: -; j_gene: TRBJ2-3; v_gene: TRBV9; abundance: -; CDR3nt: TGTGCCAGCAGCGTAGATCGTTTGGGGGCGGGAGAGGAGAGGTGGACAGATACGCAGTATTTT; CDR3aa: CASSVDRLGAGEERWTDTQYF
d_gene: TRBD2; j_gene: TRBJ2-2; v_gene: TRBV7-3; abundance: -; CDR3nt: TGTGCCAGCAGCAGACTAGCGGGGGCGAACACCGGGGAGCTGTTTTTT; CDR3aa: CASSRLAGANTGELFF
d_gene: -; j_gene: TRBJ2-7; v_gene: TRBV19; abundance: -; CDR3nt: TGTGCCAGCCTTTACTCCTACGAGCAGTACTTC; CDR3aa: CASLYSYEQYF